This TCR beta chain comes out of a study of T cells in Graves' hyperthyroidism and ophthalmopathy. Study details: It was at initial diagnosis, before any treatment, that peripheral blood was collected.

Hyperthyroidism in the patients, aged 18 to 65, was newly diagnosed and under 2 months in duration. Any patient presenting with uncontrolled infection, other autoimmune disease, pregnancy or lactation was left out. Using RNA transcripts as the source, TCR beta CDR3 regions were amplified. HTBI primers were employed in a first-round RT-PCR of the TCR CDR3. TCRdb called the multiplex PCR reads again in MiXCR, with one record for every CDR3 protein. Counted here are nearly 600,000 distinct CDR3 sequences, 14% occurring once; the ten biggest clones make up more than 5%. This CDR3 contains 10 residues. V lost 3 bases to trimming and J lost 13 bases, with 7 bases between them. Germline V CDR1 and CDR2: MNHNS, SASEGT. Comment on this clonotype: The antigen is unknown.

Broader study findings: Most expanded thyroid clonotypes above 0.001 recurred in blood.

The TCR originated in a woman in her 30s with Graves' hyperthyroidism that later progressed to Graves' ophthalmopathy. The sequenced material came from blood. V is TRBV6-1 and J is TRBJ2-1; tentative D call: TRBD1 (5 bases). CDR3 DNA sequence: TGTGCCAGCAGTGAGACAGTACAGTTCTTC. It encodes CASSETVQFF.